This TCR beta chain was documented in a study of blood T cell repertoires in COVID-19. The CDR3 extends over 15 amino acids. J was trimmed by 7 bases and V by 5 bases; bases with no gene match: 8. Per the germline V gene, CDR1 is SGHVS and CDR2 is FNYEAQ. TCRdb's table, derived via immunoSEQ multiplex PCR, lists solely in-frame clones and lacks some. This sample has approximately 230,000 clones, with approximately 84% found just once. Material: PBMCs or T cells enriched from blood (not recorded which). The source is a man aged 35-49 years who had recovered from COVID-19. The chain links TRBV7-6 to TRBJ1-6, with 7 bases fitting TRBD1. The CDR3 nucleotides read TGTGCCAGCAGCCTAGATAGGGGGCGGAATTCACCCCTCCACTTT. Its translation: CASSLDRGRNSPLHF.